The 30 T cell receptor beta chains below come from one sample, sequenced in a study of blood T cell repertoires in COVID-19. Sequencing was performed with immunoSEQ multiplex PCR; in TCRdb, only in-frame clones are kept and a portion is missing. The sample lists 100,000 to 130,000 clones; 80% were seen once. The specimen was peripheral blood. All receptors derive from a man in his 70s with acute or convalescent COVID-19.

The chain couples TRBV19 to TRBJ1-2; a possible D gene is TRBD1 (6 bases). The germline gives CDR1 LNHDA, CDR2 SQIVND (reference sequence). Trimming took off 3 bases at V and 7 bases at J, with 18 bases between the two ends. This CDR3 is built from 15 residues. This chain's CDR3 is CASSISAASGAGYTF. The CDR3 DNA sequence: TGTGCCAGTAGTATCTCTGCCGCATCAGGGGCTGGCTACACCTTC. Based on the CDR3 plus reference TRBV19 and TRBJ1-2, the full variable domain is DGGITQSPKYLFRKEGQNVTLSCEQNLNHDAMYWYRQDPGQGLRLIYYSQIVNDFQKGDIAEGYSVSREKKESFPLTVTSAQKNPTAFYLCASSISAASGAGYTFGSGTRLTVV.

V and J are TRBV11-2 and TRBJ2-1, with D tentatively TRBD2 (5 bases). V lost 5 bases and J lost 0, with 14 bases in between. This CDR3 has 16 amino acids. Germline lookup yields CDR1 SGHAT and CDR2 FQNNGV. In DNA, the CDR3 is TGTGCCAGCAGCCCCGGACGGGGAAGCTCCTACAATGAGCAGTTCTTC. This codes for CASSPGRGSSYNEQFF.

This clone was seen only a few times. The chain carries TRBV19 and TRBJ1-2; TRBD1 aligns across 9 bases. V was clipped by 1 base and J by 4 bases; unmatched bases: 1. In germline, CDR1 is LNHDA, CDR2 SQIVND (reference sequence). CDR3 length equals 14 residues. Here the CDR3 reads CASSIGQGGYGYTF. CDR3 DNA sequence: TGTGCCAGTAGTATAGGACAGGGGGGCTATGGCTACACCTTC.

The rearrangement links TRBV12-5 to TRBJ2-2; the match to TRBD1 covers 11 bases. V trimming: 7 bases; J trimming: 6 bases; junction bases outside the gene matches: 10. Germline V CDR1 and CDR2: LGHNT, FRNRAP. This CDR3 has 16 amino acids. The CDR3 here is CASVTPGQGVAGELFF. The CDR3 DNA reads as TGTGCTAGTGTGACCCCGGGACAGGGGGTTGCCGGGGAGCTGTTTTTT. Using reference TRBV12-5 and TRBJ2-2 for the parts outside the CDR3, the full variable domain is DARVTQTPRHKVTEMGQEVTMRCQPILGHNTVFWYRQTMMQGLELLAYFRNRAPLDDSGMPKDRFSAEMPDATLATLKIQPSEPRDSAVYFCASVTPGQGVAGELFFGEGSRLTVL.

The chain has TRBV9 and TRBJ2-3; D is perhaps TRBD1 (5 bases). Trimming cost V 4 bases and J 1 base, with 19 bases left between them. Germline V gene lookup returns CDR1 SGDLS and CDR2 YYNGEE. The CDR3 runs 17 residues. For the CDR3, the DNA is TGTGCCAGCAGCTCCACCATTAAGACAGCCGGCACAGATACGCAGTATTTT. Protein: CASSSTIKTAGTDTQYF.

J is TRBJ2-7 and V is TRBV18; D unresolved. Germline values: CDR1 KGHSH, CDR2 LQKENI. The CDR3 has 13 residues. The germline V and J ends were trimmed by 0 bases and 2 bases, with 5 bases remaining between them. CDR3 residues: CASSPPSAYEQYF. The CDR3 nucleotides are TGTGCCAGCTCACCACCGTCCGCCTACGAGCAGTACTTC.

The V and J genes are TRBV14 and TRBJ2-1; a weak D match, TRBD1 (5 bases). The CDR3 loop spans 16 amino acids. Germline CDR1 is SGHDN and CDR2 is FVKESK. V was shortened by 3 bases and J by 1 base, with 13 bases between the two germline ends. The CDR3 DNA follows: TGTGCCAGCAGCCACGTCGGTAAGGGGTCCTACAATGAGCAGTTCTTC. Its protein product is CASSHVGKGSYNEQFF.

CDR3 DNA sequence: TGTGCCAGTAGTAACCCCGGGATAGCGGGGGGGCGGGATACGCAGTATTTT. As protein: CASSNPGIAGGRDTQYF. J is TRBJ2-3 and V is TRBV19, with 11 bases identical to TRBD2. Trimming at V came to 4 bases and at J to 6 bases, leaving 12 bases not matched to a gene. Germline V CDR1 and CDR2: LNHDA, SQIVND (reference sequence). This CDR3 contains 17 residues.

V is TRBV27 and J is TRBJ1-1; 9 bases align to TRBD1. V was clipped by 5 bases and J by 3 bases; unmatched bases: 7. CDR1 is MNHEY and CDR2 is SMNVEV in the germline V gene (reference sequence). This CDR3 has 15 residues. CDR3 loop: CASSPRTGAYTEAFF. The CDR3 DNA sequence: TGTGCCAGCAGTCCGCGGACAGGGGCTTACACTGAAGCTTTCTTT.

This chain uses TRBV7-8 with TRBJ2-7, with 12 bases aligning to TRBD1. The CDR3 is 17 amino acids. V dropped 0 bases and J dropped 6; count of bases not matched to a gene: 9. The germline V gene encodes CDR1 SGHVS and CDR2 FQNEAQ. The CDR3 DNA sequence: TGTGCCAGCAGCTTAGCGCGGGGGACAGGGGGCGCATCCGAGCAGTACTTC. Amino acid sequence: CASSLARGTGGASEQYF.

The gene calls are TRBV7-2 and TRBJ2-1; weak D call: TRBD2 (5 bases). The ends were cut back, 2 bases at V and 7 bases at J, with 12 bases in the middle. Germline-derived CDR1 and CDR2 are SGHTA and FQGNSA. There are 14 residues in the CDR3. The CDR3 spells CASSLRAPGNEQFF. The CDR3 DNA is TGTGCCAGCAGCTTAAGAGCGCCGGGGAATGAGCAGTTCTTC.

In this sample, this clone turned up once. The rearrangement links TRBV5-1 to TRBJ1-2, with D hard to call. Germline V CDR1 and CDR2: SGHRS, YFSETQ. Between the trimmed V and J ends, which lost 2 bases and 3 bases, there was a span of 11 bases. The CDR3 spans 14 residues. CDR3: CASSFGSSDYGYTF. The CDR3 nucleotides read TGCGCCAGCAGCTTTGGGTCGAGCGACTATGGCTACACCTTC.

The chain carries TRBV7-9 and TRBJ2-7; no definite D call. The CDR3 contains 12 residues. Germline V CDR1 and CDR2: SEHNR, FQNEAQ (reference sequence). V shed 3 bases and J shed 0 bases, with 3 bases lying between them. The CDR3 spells CASSLSSYEQYF. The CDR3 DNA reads TGTGCCAGCAGCTTGAGCTCCTACGAGCAGTACTTC.

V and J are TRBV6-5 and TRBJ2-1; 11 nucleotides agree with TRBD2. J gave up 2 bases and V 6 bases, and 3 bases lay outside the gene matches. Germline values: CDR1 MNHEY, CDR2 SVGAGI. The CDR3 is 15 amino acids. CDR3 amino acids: CASRPSGGPYNEQFF. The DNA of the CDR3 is TGTGCCAGCAGGCCTAGCGGGGGGCCCTACAATGAGCAGTTCTTC.

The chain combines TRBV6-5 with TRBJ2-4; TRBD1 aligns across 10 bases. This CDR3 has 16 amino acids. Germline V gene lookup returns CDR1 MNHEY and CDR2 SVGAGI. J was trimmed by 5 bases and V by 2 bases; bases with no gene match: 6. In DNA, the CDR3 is TGTGCCAGCAGTTACGCAGGGACAGGGGCTCAAAACATTCAGTACTTC. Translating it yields CASSYAGTGAQNIQYF.

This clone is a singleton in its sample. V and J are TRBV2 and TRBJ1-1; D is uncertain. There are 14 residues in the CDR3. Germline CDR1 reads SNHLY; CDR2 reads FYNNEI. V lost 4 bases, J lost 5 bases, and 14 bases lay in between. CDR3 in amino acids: CASSGLGLPTEAFF. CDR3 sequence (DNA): TGTGCCAGCAGTGGACTCGGCCTTCCGACTGAAGCTTTCTTT. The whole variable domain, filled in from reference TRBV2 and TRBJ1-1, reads EPEVTQTPSHQVTQMGQEVILRCVPISNHLYFYWYRQILGQKVEFLVSFYNNEISEKSEIFDDQFSVERPDGSNFTLKIRSTKLEDSAMYFCASSGLGLPTEAFFGQGTRLTVV.

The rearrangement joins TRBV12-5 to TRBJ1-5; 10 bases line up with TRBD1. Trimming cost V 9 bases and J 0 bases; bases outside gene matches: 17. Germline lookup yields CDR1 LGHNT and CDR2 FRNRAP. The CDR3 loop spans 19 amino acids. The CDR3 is CASGMRTGGRPYSNQPQHF. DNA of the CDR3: TGTGCTAGCGGTATGAGGACAGGGGGGAGGCCGTATAGCAATCAGCCCCAGCATTTT.

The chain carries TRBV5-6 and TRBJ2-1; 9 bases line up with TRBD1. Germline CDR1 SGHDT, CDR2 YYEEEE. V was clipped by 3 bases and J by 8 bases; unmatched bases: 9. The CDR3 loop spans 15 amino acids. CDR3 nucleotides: TGTGCCAGCAGCTCGCCGGGACAGGGTAAGCATGAGCAGTTCTTC. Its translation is CASSSPGQGKHEQFF.

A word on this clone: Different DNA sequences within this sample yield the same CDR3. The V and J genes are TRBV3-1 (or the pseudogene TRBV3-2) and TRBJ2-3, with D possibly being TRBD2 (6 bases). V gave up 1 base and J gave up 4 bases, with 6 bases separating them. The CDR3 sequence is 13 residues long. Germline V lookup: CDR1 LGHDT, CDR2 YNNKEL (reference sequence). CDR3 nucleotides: TGTGCCAGCAGCCAAGGGGGGGCAGATACGCAGTATTTT. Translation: CASSQGGADTQYF.

The CDR3: CAISEGSEQFF. In DNA form, the CDR3 reads TGTGCCATCAGTGAGGGGAGTGAGCAGTTCTTC. The gene calls are TRBV10-3 and TRBJ2-1, with a possible D match to TRBD2 (5 bases). CDR3 length: 11 residues. The germline V gene has CDR1 ENHRY and CDR2 SYGVKD. Trimming took 2 bases from V and 9 from J, leaving 5 bases between them.

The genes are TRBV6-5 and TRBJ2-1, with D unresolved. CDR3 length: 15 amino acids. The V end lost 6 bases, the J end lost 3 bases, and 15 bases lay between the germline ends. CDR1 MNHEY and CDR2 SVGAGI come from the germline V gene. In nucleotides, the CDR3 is TGTGCCAGCAGCCTAACGCAGGCCGTCTACAATGAGCAGTTCTTC. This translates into CASSLTQAVYNEQFF.

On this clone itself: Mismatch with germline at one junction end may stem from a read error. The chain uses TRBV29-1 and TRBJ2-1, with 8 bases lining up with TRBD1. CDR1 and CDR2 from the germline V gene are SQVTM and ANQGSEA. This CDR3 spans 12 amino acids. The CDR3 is CSVEGTGSRVVF. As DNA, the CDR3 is TGCAGCGTTGAAGGGACAGGGTCCAGGGTCGTCTTC.

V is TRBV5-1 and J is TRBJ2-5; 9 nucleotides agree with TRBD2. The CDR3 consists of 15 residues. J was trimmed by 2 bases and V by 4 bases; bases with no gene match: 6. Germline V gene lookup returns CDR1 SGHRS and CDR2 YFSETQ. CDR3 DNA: TGCGCCAGCAGCCCGGCGGGGGGGCATCAAGAGACCCAGTACTTC. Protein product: CASSPAGGHQETQYF. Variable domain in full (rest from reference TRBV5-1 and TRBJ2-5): KAGVTQTPRYLIKTRGQQVTLSCSPISGHRSVSWYQQTPGQGLQFLFEYFSETQRNKGNFPGRFSGRQFSNSRSEMNVSTLELGDSALYLCASSPAGGHQETQYFGPGTRLLVL.

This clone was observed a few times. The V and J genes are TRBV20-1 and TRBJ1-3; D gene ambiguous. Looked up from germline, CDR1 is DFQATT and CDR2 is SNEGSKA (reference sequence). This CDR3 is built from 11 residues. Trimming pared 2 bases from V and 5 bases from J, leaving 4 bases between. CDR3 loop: CSARSRNTIYF. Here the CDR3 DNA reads TGCAGTGCTAGAAGCAGAAACACCATATATTTT.

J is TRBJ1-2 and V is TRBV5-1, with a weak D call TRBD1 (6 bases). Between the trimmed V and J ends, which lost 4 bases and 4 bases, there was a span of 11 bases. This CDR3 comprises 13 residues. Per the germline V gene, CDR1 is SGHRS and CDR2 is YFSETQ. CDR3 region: CASSPGERYGYTF. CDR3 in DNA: TGCGCCAGCAGCCCAGGGGAGCGCTATGGCTACACCTTC.

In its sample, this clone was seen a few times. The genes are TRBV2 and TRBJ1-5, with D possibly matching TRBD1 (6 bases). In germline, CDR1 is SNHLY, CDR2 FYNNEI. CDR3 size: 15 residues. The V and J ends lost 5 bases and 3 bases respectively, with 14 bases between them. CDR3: CASSTDGQYNQPQHF. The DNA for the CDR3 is TGTGCCAGCAGTACAGACGGACAGTACAATCAGCCCCAGCATTTT.

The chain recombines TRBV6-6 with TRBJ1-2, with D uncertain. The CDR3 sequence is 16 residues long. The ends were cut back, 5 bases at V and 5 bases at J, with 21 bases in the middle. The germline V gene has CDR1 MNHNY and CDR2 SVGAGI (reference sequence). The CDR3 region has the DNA TGTGCCAGCAGTCCGGCACCGGACTCTGGGGAGTATGGCTACACCTTC. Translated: CASSPAPDSGEYGYTF.

The CDR3 DNA is TGTGCCAGCAGCCGCGCTGGGACTAAAGAGACCCAGTACTTC. Its translation is CASSRAGTKETQYF. The chain carries TRBV11-2 and TRBJ2-5; 7 bases are a match to TRBD2. The length of the CDR3 is 14 residues. Looked up from germline, CDR1 is SGHAT and CDR2 is FQNNGV. The V and J ends lost 5 bases and 3 bases, in that order; junction bases with no gene match: 6.

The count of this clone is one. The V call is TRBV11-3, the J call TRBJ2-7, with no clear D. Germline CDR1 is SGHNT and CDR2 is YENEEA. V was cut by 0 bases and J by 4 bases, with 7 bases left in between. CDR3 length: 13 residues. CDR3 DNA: TGTGCCAGCAGCTTAGAAGCCGATTACGAGCAGTACTTC. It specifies CASSLEADYEQYF.

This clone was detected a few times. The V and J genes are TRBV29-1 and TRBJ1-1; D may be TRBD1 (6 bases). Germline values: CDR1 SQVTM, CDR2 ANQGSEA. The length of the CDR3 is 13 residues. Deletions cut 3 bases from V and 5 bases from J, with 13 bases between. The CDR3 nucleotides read TGCAGCGTTGATCACAGGGTAAATACTGAAGCTTTCTTT. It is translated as CSVDHRVNTEAFF. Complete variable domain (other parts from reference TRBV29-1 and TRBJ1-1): SAVISQKPSRDICQRGTSLTIQCQVDSQVTMMFWYRQQPGQSLTLIATANQGSEATYESGFVIDKFPISRPNLTFSTLTVSNMSPEDSSIYLCSVDHRVNTEAFFGQGTRLTVV.